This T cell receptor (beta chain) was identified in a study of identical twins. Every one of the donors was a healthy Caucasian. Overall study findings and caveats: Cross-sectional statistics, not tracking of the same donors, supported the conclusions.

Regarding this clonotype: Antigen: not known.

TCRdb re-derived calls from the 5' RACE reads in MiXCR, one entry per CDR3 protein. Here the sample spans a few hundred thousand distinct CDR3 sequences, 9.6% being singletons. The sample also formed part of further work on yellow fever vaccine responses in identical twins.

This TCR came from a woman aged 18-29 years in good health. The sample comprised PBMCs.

The CDR3: CATSEEGRGRETQYF. For the CDR3, the DNA is TGTGCCACCAGTGAGGAAGGAAGAGGCCGGGAGACCCAGTACTTC. This sequence joins TRBV24-1 and TRBJ2-5; no clear D. The CDR3 is made up of 15 amino acids. V was clipped by 4 bases and J by 5 bases, with 16 bases between them. The germline V gene has CDR1 KGHDR and CDR2 SFDVKD.